Sequencing of this T cell receptor beta chain was carried out in a study of cytomegalovirus exposure and HLA in healthy donors (dated by TCRdb to 2016 to 2017). Study-wide context: According to an earlier analysis of 550 to 750 of the donors, about 179 million T cells yielded 120 million or so unique TCR beta sequences and less than 300 Gb of sequence data. Roughly 300 gigabases of sequencing data and 91 million or so unique TCR sequences made up an early release that covered 640 HLA-typed donors. Of the 300 to 500 genotyped donors, 81% were placed in the genetic ancestry cluster associated with self-reported Caucasian donors. The study aimed to test whether cataloging public T cell receptors could reveal signatures of past pathogen exposure. Using immunosequencing, the study profiled T cell repertoires from 500 to 800 subjects and related those repertoires to cytomegalovirus serostatus. Along with the roughly 670-subject first cohort, a separate validation cohort of over a hundred different subjects was used. High-throughput TCR immunosequencing, statistical association of individual TCRs with disease status, and machine learning were combined to predict cytomegalovirus infection status. In a later analysis, previously published TCR beta repertoires from fewer than 750 donors were re-analyzed and high-resolution HLA genotyping was added so that TCR occurrence patterns could be studied. The later analysis used no new phenotypic data to find candidate immune exposures, relying instead on TCR beta sequences and their occurrence across donors. An earlier analysis of approximately 640 of the donors applied high-throughput TCR beta sequencing to assess whether each TCR beta V gene segment acted as functional or pseudogenic. Donor age, sex, ethnicity and CMV serostatus were collected together with the repertoire data. A later genetic analysis took genome-wide SNP genotypes for about 55% of the roughly 700 donors and used that subset as a discovery cohort. All discovery cohort repertoires had been generated using a single sequencing platform. HLA typing included class I and class II loci at four-digit resolution. Typing coverage differed by locus: A, B, C, DRB1 and DQB1 were typed in roughly 620-630 donors, DQA1 in 522, DPA1 in some 570, and DPB1 in 450 to 490. Roughly five DR-DQ haplotypes were handled as single units for association and clustering because linkage in the cohort was strong. Among 300 to 500 genotyped donors of the cohort, an average of approximately 240,000 unique TCR beta nucleotide sequences was sequenced per donor, of which roughly 18% were non-productive. Summary of the overall study and its limitations: A cluster of highly shared sequence variants was judged likely to represent a technical artifact of the sequencing pipeline. A later analysis found that HLA-associated TCR beta chains were more clonally expanded and had lower generation probabilities than equally common non-associated chains. CMV serostatus was the only immune exposure information available for the cohort. Because the 87-base-pair reads could not distinguish some IMGT-functional V segments, including TRBV6-2 and TRBV6-3, those segments were excluded. It was suggested by the authors that the approach could potentially be generalized to other disease states and immunological phenotypes. A few of the identified cytomegalovirus-associated TCR beta chains were confirmed in vitro to be specific for cytomegalovirus antigens. Linkage disequilibrium might explain the correlated functional status among segregating V segments, but an unknown experimental factor could not be excluded. Cytomegalovirus status was reported to be diagnosed by the classifier with high specificity and sensitivity in both the original and validation cohorts. A further reported finding was that TCR beta sequences accurately predicted the HLA-A and HLA-B alleles for most subjects in the first cohort. A later analysis associated about 18,000 TCR beta sequences with specific HLA alleles at a false discovery rate of 0.05. When HLA alleles, especially DR and DQ, strongly co-occurred, attributing TCR associations to individual alleles was difficult. Most TCR sequences were observed very rarely across donors, whereas some public TCRs were present in many individuals. Only TCR beta chains were sequenced in this cohort, and the absence of alpha or paired-chain data limited detectable features. In an earlier analysis of 587 of the donors, most TCR beta V segments appeared in productive rearrangements about 87% or about 30% of the time, broadly matching IMGT annotations. In a later genetic analysis, a missense DCLRE1C variant was associated with V-gene and J-gene trimming of TCR beta chains, and the association was replicated in an independent cohort. Sequencing depth was assumed to be roughly uniform across donors in the presence/absence analyses, though that assumption may not hold. Compared with the approximately 720-donor mean, donors in an Asian-associated ancestry cluster had fewer N-insertions in productive TCRs, according to a later genetic analysis. According to a later analysis, most CMV-associated TCR beta chains appeared to be HLA-restricted, and the HLA associations seemed to be driven largely by CMV exposure. A later analysis reported that several top co-occurrence clusters appeared linked to parvovirus B19, influenza, CMV and Epstein-Barr virus. In the study, some 160 TCR beta chains were listed as associated with cytomegalovirus. HLA typing was unavailable for some donors at each locus, so association tests used only the typed subset. Seventeen rarely observed V segments, including chromosome 9 orphons, were excluded from the earlier analysis of several hundred of the donors because counts were too low. According to a later analysis, TCR association rates differed among HLA loci, with DRB1 alleles showing the most associated TCRs and HLA-C alleles showing the fewest.

V drops 2 bases and J drops 4 bases, leaving 9 bases in between. Counted from cysteine to phenylalanine, this CDR3 has 14 amino acids. The kept DNA is CDR3 alone, 42 bases in frame from the first base. CDR1 and CDR2, looked up from the germline V gene, are LGHNA and YSLEER. In total, approximately 610 healthy bone marrow donors made up the cohort. All cohort members were sampled while nominally healthy, although unrecorded immune exposures were likely present. The donor was CMV seropositive and belonged to the group of 250 to 300 seropositive cohort members. Each donor provided a peripheral blood sample, and peripheral blood mononuclear cells were used for TCR beta sequencing. The Qiagen DNeasy Blood Extraction Kit was used to extract genomic DNA from the blood cell samples. About this clone itself: Its antigen target is currently unknown. Per-base qualities were not stored, and no clone one base away is much larger.

The library came from the immunoSEQ multiplex PCR assay. The multiplex PCR relied on a mix of 60 forward primers for TCR Vbeta segments and 13 reverse primers for TCR Jbeta segments. A multiplex PCR assay on genomic DNA amplified the CDR3 region of rearranged TCR beta genes. The Illumina HiSeq System was used to sequence the amplified TCR beta libraries as 87-base-pair reads. Concerning the study's data processing: A later analysis tallied around 87 million unique TCR beta chains across the 666 repertoires, and some 10 million of those chains were shared by two or more donors. Raw reads were error-corrected and collapsed into unique sequences by a nearest-neighbor algorithm in which closely related sequences were merged to remove PCR and sequencing errors. Alignment of CDR3 sequences to IMGT reference sequences was used to assign V, D and J gene segments. For a sequence to be retained, a match of at least six nucleotides to both a V gene segment and a J gene segment was required. Rearrangements were classified as productive when the CDR3 lacked stop codons and remained in frame with V and J, and all other rearrangements were classified as non-productive. CDR3 was defined by IMGT convention, running from the second conserved V-encoded cysteine to the conserved J-encoded phenylalanine. The earlier analysis of about 570 of the donors excluded any sequence lacking an unambiguous match to a single V gene segment. An earlier analysis of a few hundred of the donors classified V segments as functional when productive rearrangements were above 56.7% and as segregating when the standard deviation between donors was above 5%. A statistical classification framework was built to diagnose cytomegalovirus status from the catalog of TCR beta chain sequences. In a later analysis, V and J genes were assigned by comparing TCR nucleotide sequences against IMGT/GENE-DB human TR gene sequences. Using the TCRdist pipeline, a later analysis assigned CDR3 sequences along with most-parsimonious VDJ recombination scenarios. In a later analysis, each TCR beta chain was defined by its CDR3 amino acid sequence together with its V-gene family, and reads lacking a unique V-gene family were excluded. As a way to deal with suspected cross-contamination and a sequencing artifact, a later analysis dropped roughly 600 nucleotide sequences that were highly shared and had low generation probability. A later analysis calculated a clonal expansion index for each public chain from normalized within-repertoire ranks of inferred template counts. In a later analysis, generation probabilities were computed with a VDJ recombination model fitted to out-of-frame rearrangements, and the resulting probabilities were checked against IGoR. In a later analysis, TCR-TCR, TCR-HLA and TCR-CMV co-occurrence was scored with hypergeometric tests, and a repertoire-size bias correction was applied to TCR pairs. A later analysis estimated false discovery rates by permuting HLA or CMV assignments 20 times. In a later analysis, co-occurring TCRs were grouped using DBSCAN, with TCRdist sequence similarity added in when clustering inside HLA-allele-positive subsets. Co-occurrence clustering excluded repertoires with fewer than 30,000 or more than 120,000 public chains, plus five with anomalous nucleotide sharing. The immuneACCESS repertoire file appears here via TCRdb, limited to in-frame rearrangements. These files lack a portion of the clones; in checked studies, under half of the deficit traces to unresolved V genes, and the cause of the others is not known. V and J calls and clone size follow that table, whereas D and trimming were derived from the DNA. The sample table contains 110,000 or so clones; only one count was recorded for roughly 80% of them. The ten largest clones take up about 6.9% of the sample.

The sequence joins TRBV4-3 to TRBJ1-3; the D region possibly corresponds to TRBD1 (5 bases align). Sequencing input: PBMCs. The origin of this receptor is a man aged 25 to 40 in good health and CMV-seropositive. This receptor has the CDR3 CASSQPGLGNTIYF. The sequence in DNA is TGCGCCAGCAGCCAACCAGGGCTGGGAAACACCATATATTTT.